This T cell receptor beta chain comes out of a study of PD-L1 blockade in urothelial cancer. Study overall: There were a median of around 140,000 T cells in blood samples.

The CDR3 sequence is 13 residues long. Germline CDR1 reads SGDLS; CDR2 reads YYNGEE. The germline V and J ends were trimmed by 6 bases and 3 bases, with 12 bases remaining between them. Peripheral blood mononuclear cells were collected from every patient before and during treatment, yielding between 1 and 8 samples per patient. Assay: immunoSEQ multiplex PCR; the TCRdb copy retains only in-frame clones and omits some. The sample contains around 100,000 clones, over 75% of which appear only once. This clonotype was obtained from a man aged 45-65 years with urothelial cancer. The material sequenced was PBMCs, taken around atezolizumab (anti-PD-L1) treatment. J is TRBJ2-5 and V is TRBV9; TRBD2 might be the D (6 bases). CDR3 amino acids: CASTPGGEETQYF. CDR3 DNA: TGTGCCAGCACACCCGGCGGGGAAGAGACCCAGTACTTC.